This T cell receptor beta chain was retrieved from a study of blood T cell repertoires in COVID-19. Study at large: Both acute and convalescent COVID-19 samples were obtained from the United States, Italy and Spain. PBMCs, B-cell-depleted T cells, or T cells were the source of the cDNA or gDNA that made up the material.

Those enrolled in Seattle joined during active infection and were followed longitudinally afterward. This CDR3 has 11 amino acids. Trimming took 7 bases from V and 1 from J, leaving 7 bases between them. From germline, CDR1 is SQVTM and CDR2 ANQGSEA. In the original processing: Amplifying reference gene primers gave estimates of nucleated cell counts. Sequencing used immunoSEQ multiplex PCR; TCRdb keeps in-frame clones, though not all of them. V, J and clone size are taken as reported in that table, and D and trimming were inferred from the DNA itself. The sample gives about 150,000 clones, about 85% of which show up once; 0.55% to 0.75% is in the top ten.

This chain joins TRBV29-1 and TRBJ1-1; no definite D call. The sequencing input was peripheral blood. This sequence was found in a man aged 55 to 70 with COVID-19, enrolled during active disease. CDR3 DNA: TGCAGCGCCTACCAGAACACTGAAGCTTTCTTT. Translating it yields CSAYQNTEAFF.